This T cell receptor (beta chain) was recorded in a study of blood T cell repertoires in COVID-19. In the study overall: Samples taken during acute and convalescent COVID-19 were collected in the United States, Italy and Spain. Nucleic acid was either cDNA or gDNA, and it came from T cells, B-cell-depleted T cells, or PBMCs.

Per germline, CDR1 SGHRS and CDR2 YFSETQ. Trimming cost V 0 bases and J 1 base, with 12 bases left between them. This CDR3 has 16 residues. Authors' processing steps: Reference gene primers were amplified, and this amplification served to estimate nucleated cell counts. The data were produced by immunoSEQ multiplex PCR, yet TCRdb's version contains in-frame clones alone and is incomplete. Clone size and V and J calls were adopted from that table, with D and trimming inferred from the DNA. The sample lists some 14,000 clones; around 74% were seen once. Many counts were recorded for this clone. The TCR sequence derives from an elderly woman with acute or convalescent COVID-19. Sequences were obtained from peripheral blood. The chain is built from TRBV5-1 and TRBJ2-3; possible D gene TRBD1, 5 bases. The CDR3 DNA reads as TGCGCCAGCAGCTTGGTCGGCAGGGCTGGCACAGATACGCAGTATTTT. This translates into CASSLVGRAGTDTQYF. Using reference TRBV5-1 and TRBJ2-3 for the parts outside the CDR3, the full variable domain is KAGVTQTPRYLIKTRGQQVTLSCSPISGHRSVSWYQQTPGQGLQFLFEYFSETQRNKGNFPGRFSGRQFSNSRSEMNVSTLELGDSALYLCASSLVGRAGTDTQYFGPGTRLTVL.